This T cell receptor (beta chain) was obtained from a study of blood T cell repertoires in COVID-19. Study-wide context: The United States, Italy and Spain provided the acute and convalescent COVID-19 samples. T cells, B-cell-depleted T cells, or PBMCs provided the cDNA or gDNA that served as material.

Original handling: Nucleated cell counts were estimated from reference gene primer amplification. Libraries were prepared by immunoSEQ multiplex PCR; TCRdb keeps only in-frame clonotypes and omits some of them. D and trimming come from the DNA, and the V and J calls and clone size come from that table. Of approximately 190,000 clones listed, approximately 80% are singletons. The specimen was peripheral blood. The sequence came from a human donor with acute or convalescent COVID-19. The donor label of this sample is uncertain.

The CDR3 coding sequence is TGTGCCAGCAGTTTAAAGGGAGAAGGGGGCAGTAGGTCCTACGAGCAGTACTTC. This encodes CASSLKGEGGSRSYEQYF. The chain combines TRBV27 with TRBJ2-7, with 7 bases that match TRBD1. This CDR3 is 18 amino acids long. Trimming at V came to 2 bases and at J to 1 base, leaving 14 bases not matched to a gene. CDR1 is MNHEY and CDR2 is SMNVEV in the germline V gene (reference sequence).